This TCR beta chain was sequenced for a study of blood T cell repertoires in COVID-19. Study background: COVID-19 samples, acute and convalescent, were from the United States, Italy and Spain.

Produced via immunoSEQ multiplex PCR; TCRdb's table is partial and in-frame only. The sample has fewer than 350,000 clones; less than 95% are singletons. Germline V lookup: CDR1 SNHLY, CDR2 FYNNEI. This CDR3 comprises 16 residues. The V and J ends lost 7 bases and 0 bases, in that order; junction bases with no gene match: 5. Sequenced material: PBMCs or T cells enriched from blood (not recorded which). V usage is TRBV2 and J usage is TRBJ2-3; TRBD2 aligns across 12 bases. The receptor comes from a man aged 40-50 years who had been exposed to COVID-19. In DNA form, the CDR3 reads TGTGCCAGCAAAGGACTAGCGGGAATTAGCACAGATACGCAGTATTTT. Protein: CASKGLAGISTDTQYF.